The subject of this entry is one T cell receptor beta chain. Its antigen target is currently unknown. Within one base of it there is no much larger clone, and no base qualities were kept. The data originate from a study of blood T cell repertoires in COVID-19 (dated by TCRdb to about 2020). Looking at the study overall: Collaborator samples came from the United States, Italy and Spain and covered acute and convalescent phases of COVID-19. The prospective study material was composed of cDNA or gDNA derived from T cells, B-cell-depleted T cells, or PBMCs. Deeply sampled blood TCRbeta repertoires from subjects exposed to, actively infected with, or recovered from COVID-19 were included in the dataset. The repertoires were released in a freely available public database intended as a resource for research on the immune response to SARS-CoV-2. Samples were obtained from the ongoing ImmuneRACE study (first 160 participants) and from 1,254 subjects provided by 6 global collaborators. A de-identified subject ID, COVID-19 status, age in years and sex were almost always included in the sample metadata. Where available, HLA class I and class II types were obtained from metadata supplied by the sample provider rather than from assay-based typing. Study-wide conclusions, independent of this receptor: How much clinical and demographic metadata was included differed by source and by participant, and the metadata was provided uncurated.

The CDR3, from cysteine to phenylalanine, totals 12 residues. The kept DNA is CDR3 alone, 36 bases in frame from the first base. The trim is 2 bases for V and 10 bases for J, with a gap of 6 bases between the germline ends. Sequences MDHEN (CDR1) and SYDVKM (CDR2) are obtained from the germline V gene. Another Seattle source contributed samples from volunteer blood donors who had recovered from COVID-19. Each collaborating institution followed its own protocols to collect whole blood in K2EDTA tubes. For TCRbeta analysis, collaborators shipped samples as frozen whole blood, isolated PBMCs, or DNA extracted from either of those sample types. TCRbeta CDR3 regions were amplified from genomic DNA using the immunoSEQ Assay, a bias-controlled multiplex PCR. Regarding the original processing steps: The number of nucleated cells in each sample was estimated by amplification of reference gene primers within the assay. Sequence reads were collapsed and filtered to measure the absolute abundance of every unique TCRbeta CDR3 rearrangement. For each sample, productive Simpson clonality was calculated by taking the square root of Simpson's diversity index across productive rearrangements. TCRdb took this table from immuneACCESS and kept in-frame rearrangements with V and J called. Such tables lack part of the clones; where checked against another copy, unresolved V genes explain under half of the gap, and the rest is unexplained. The DNA was the basis for D and trimming; V, J and clone size are from that table. Here the sample has around 300,000 clones; roughly 86% occur a single time. Jointly, the top ten make up 2% to 2.5% of the sample.

The receptor chain draws on TRBV28 and TRBJ1-6, with the D segment identity uncertain. The sequenced material came from peripheral blood. This clonotype was obtained from a woman aged 30 to 39 who had recovered from COVID-19. The CDR3 protein is CASSLLSSPLHF. The DNA sequence is TGTGCCAGCAGTTTACTCTCGTCACCCCTCCACTTT.